The 17 T cell receptor beta chains below all came from one sample that was sequenced in a study of cytomegalovirus exposure and HLA in healthy donors. The primer mix had 60 Vbeta and 13 Jbeta primers. Libraries were prepared by immunoSEQ multiplex PCR; TCRdb keeps only in-frame clonotypes and omits some of them. Here the sample spans some 90,000 clones, nearly 70% being singletons. Source material: PBMCs. These TCRs come from a man over 45 in good health and CMV-seronegative.

V gene TRBV2 combines with J gene TRBJ2-3; unclear D gene. In germline, CDR1 is SNHLY, CDR2 FYNNEI. The CDR3 is made up of 13 amino acids. Trimming took 5 bases from V and 3 from J, leaving 9 bases between them. The DNA of the CDR3 is TGTGCCAGCAGTCAAGAACGGACAGATACGCAGTATTTT. Translated, it gives CASSQERTDTQYF.

This clone was seen only once. The V and J genes are TRBV11-2 and TRBJ1-5; perhaps TRBD1 as D (5 bases). In germline, CDR1 is SGHAT, CDR2 FQNNGV. V lost 1 base to trimming and J lost 0 bases, with 7 bases between them. This CDR3 is built from 15 residues. CDR3 bases: TGTGCCAGCAGCTTAGGACAGTATAGCAATCAGCCCCAGCATTTT. It encodes CASSLGQYSNQPQHF.

The V gene is TRBV12-5, the J gene TRBJ2-1, with a weak D call TRBD1 (6 bases). Germline CDR1 is LGHNT and CDR2 is FRNRAP. V shed 2 bases and J shed 6 bases, with 14 bases lying between them. This CDR3 is built from 15 residues. CDR3 loop: CASGLYLQGSNEQFF. The CDR3 bases are TGTGCTAGTGGTTTGTATCTACAGGGTTCCAATGAGCAGTTCTTC.

The genes are TRBV29-1 and TRBJ1-2, with 7 bases lining up with TRBD1. In germline, CDR1 is SQVTM, CDR2 ANQGSEA. The CDR3 runs to 13 residues. The ends lost 8 bases at V and 8 bases at J; junction bases unmatched: 14. CDR3 protein: CSSSGTAGVGYTF. As DNA, the CDR3 is TGCAGCAGCTCCGGGACAGCGGGTGTAGGCTACACCTTC.

The chain is built from TRBV5-1 and TRBJ2-5; perhaps TRBD1 as D (5 bases). Germline V gives CDR1 SGHRS, CDR2 YFSETQ. Trimming cost V 0 bases and J 4 bases, with 16 bases left between them. This CDR3 contains 16 residues. The CDR3 loop is CASSLAGDSRGETQYF. The CDR3 nucleotides read TGCGCCAGCAGCTTGGCTGGCGACAGCCGAGGAGAGACCCAGTACTTC. The variable domain in full, with the rest retrieved from reference TRBV5-1 and TRBJ2-5, is KAGVTQTPRYLIKTRGQQVTLSCSPISGHRSVSWYQQTPGQGLQFLFEYFSETQRNKGNFPGRFSGRQFSNSRSEMNVSTLELGDSALYLCASSLAGDSRGETQYFGPGTRLLVL.

The chain employs TRBV5-4 and TRBJ2-2; no definite D call. Trimming cost V 0 bases and J 5 bases, with 11 bases left between them. CDR1 is SGHNT and CDR2 is YYREEE in the germline V gene (reference sequence). CDR3 size: 15 residues. CDR3: CASSLDWRGTGELFF. DNA for the CDR3: TGTGCCAGCAGCTTGGATTGGCGAGGAACCGGGGAGCTGTTTTTT.

The V call is TRBV7-2, the J call TRBJ1-2, with a possible D match to TRBD1 (5 bases). Germline CDR1 is SGHTA and CDR2 is FQGNSA. This CDR3 spans 15 amino acids. The ends were cut back, 5 bases at V and 0 bases at J, with 13 bases in the middle. The DNA of the CDR3 is TGTGCCAGCAGCCCGGGTCCGGACACTAACTATGGCTACACCTTC. Protein: CASSPGPDTNYGYTF.

This clone has more than one count but fewer than ten. The chain carries TRBV5-1 and TRBJ2-7; weak D call: TRBD1 (7 bases). There are 15 residues in the CDR3. Germline V gene sequence: CDR1 SGHRS, CDR2 YFSETQ. The ends were cut back, 0 bases at V and 2 bases at J, with 12 bases in the middle. The CDR3 DNA follows: TGCGCCAGCAGCTTGGGTGGCAGGGGGGCCTACGAGCAGTACTTC. It codes for CASSLGGRGAYEQYF.

V is TRBV2 and J is TRBJ1-1; 8 bases agree with TRBD1. Germline CDR1 reads SNHLY; CDR2 reads FYNNEI. This CDR3 contains 17 residues. V lost 6 bases to trimming and J lost 0 bases; unmatched junction nucleotides: 12. The DNA for the CDR3 is TGTGCCAGCAGGAGCGCCAGGGGGCTGGGTATGAACACTGAAGCTTTCTTT. This encodes CASRSARGLGMNTEAFF. The variable domain in full, completed from reference TRBV2 and TRBJ1-1, reads EPEVTQTPSHQVTQMGQEVILRCVPISNHLYFYWYRQILGQKVEFLVSFYNNEISEKSEIFDDQFSVERPDGSNFTLKIRSTKLEDSAMYFCASRSARGLGMNTEAFFGQGTRLTVV.

The chain couples TRBV30 to TRBJ1-6; D possibly corresponds to TRBD1 (6 bases). V dropped 0 bases and J dropped 15 bases, with 12 bases sitting between them. From germline, CDR1 is GTSNPN and CDR2 SVGIG (reference sequence). The CDR3 has 12 residues. The CDR3 sequence is CAWSVQGHILHF. DNA for the CDR3: TGTGCCTGGAGTGTACAGGGACATATCCTCCACTTT.

This rearrangement joins TRBV9 to TRBJ1-2; 8 nucleotides line up with TRBD1. The junction had 6 bases not matched to a gene; V was cut back by 3 bases and J by 5 bases. The CDR3 extends over 14 amino acids. Germline V gene sequence: CDR1 SGDLS, CDR2 YYNGEE. CDR3 coding DNA: TGTGCCAGCAGCGAAGGACAGGGATATTATGGCTACACCTTC. Amino acids: CASSEGQGYYGYTF.

The sample holds a few counts of this clone. The J gene is TRBJ2-1, the V gene TRBV4-2; D might be TRBD1 (6 bases). The CDR3 has 15 residues. The germline CDR1 and CDR2 sequences are LGHNA and YNFKEQ. With 2 bases removed from V and 0 bases from J, the gap between germline ends came to 8 bases. Here the CDR3 reads CASSQLDSSYNEQFF. Here the CDR3 DNA reads TGTGCCAGCAGCCAACTGGACAGCTCCTACAATGAGCAGTTCTTC.

This chain joins TRBV5-4 and TRBJ2-3; 8 bases line up with TRBD2. Germline V lookup: CDR1 SGHNT, CDR2 YYREEE (reference sequence). CDR3 length: 12 residues. V shed 2 bases and J 12 bases; nucleotides not matched to a gene: 5. The DNA of the CDR3 is TGTGCCAGCAGCTTAGAAGCGGGAGACCAGTATTTT. As protein: CASSLEAGDQYF.

The gene calls are TRBV20-1 and TRBJ2-7, with D unclear. The CDR3 extends over 11 amino acids. V was trimmed by 2 bases and J by 9 bases, leaving 11 bases between them. The germline gives CDR1 DFQATT, CDR2 SNEGSKA (reference sequence). CDR3 in amino acids: CSARSVRGQYV. The CDR3, as DNA: TGCAGTGCTAGAAGTGTTAGAGGGCAGTACGTC.

CDR3 in DNA: TGTGCCAGCAGCCCCGGGGGGACGGGTTCCTACGAGCAGTACGTC. Residues: CASSPGGTGSYEQYV. J is TRBJ2-7 and V is TRBV6-5, with 7 bases that match TRBD2. The CDR3 has 15 residues. Losses at the gene ends were 6 bases for V and 1 base for J; bases not matched to a gene: 9. Germline V lookup: CDR1 MNHEY, CDR2 SVGAGI.

This rearrangement joins TRBV11-2 to TRBJ1-1, with TRBD1 identical over 7 bases. With 3 bases clipped from V and 5 bases from J, the junction kept 12 bases outside the gene matches. This CDR3 region has 16 residues. Germline CDR1 SGHAT, CDR2 FQNNGV. CDR3 bases: TGTGCCAGCAGCTTGTGGCTAGGGGGCGCGGAAACTGAAGCTTTCTTT. Its translation is CASSLWLGGAETEAFF.

V usage is TRBV5-1 and J usage is TRBJ1-1, with 8 bases matching TRBD1. From germline, CDR1 is SGHRS and CDR2 YFSETQ. CDR3 size: 14 residues. J was trimmed by 3 bases and V by 5 bases; bases with no gene match: 6. The CDR3 here is CASRMGQAYTEAFF. CDR3 DNA sequence: TGCGCCAGCAGAATGGGACAGGCATACACTGAAGCTTTCTTT.